This TCR beta chain was recorded in a study of molecular identifiers for immune sequencing clone quantification. Study at large: In replicates, the authors split RNA from approximately 20,000 or 100,000 naive CD8 cells five ways and sequenced four.

Of note for this clonotype: This clone may be a read error of a much larger clone one base away.

The sorting of naive CD8 T cells used the CD8+CD4-CCR7+CD45RA+ phenotype. For bulk TCR libraries, previously described methods and listed TCR primers were used. Using its own MiXCR run on the PCR reads, TCRdb lists one record per CDR3 protein. The sample has 460,000 or so distinct CDR3 sequences, around 21% seen once; the top ten hold under 0.85%. Germline-derived CDR1 and CDR2 are SGHTA and FQGNSA. The CDR3 covers 12 residues. V was trimmed by 7 bases and J by 10 bases, leaving 16 bases between them. The chain carries TRBV7-2 and TRBJ1-2; D may be TRBD1 (5 bases). Input material: naive CD8+ T cells from blood, with Jurkat cell RNA spiked in. Subset denoted: FACS-sorted CD8+CD4-CCR7+CD45RA+ naive T cells. This receptor was taken from a human donor in good health. Some libraries in this study had Jurkat cell RNA spiked in. The CDR3 sequence is CASTMTDSDYTF. The CDR3 bases are TGTGCCAGCACTATGACAGACTCTGACTACACCTTC.